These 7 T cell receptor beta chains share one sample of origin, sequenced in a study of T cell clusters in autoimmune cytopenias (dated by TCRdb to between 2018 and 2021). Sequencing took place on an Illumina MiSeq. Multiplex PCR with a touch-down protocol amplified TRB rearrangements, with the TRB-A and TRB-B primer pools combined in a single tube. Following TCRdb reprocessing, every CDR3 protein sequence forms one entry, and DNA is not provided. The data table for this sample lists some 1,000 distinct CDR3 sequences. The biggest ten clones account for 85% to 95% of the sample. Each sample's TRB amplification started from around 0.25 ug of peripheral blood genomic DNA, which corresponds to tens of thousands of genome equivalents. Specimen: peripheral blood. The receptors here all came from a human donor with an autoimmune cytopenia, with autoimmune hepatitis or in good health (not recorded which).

CDR3 region: CASNRGNTEAFF. The chain employs TRBV30 and TRBJ1-1; the D call from TCRdb, TRBD1, cannot be confirmed without DNA. Germline CDR1 GTSNPN, CDR2 SVGIG (reference sequence). The CDR3 spans 12 residues.

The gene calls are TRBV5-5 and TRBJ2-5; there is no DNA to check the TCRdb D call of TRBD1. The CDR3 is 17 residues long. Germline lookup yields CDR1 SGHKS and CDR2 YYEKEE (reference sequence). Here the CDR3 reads CASSLATGGYRSETQYF.

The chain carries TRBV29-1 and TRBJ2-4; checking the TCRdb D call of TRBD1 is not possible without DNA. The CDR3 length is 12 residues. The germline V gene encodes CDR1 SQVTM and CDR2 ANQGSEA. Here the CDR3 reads CSVRSGLNIQYF.

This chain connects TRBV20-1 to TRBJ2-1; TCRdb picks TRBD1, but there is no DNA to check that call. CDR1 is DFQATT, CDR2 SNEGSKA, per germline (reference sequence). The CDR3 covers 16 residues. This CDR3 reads CSARGVSGNSYNEQFF.

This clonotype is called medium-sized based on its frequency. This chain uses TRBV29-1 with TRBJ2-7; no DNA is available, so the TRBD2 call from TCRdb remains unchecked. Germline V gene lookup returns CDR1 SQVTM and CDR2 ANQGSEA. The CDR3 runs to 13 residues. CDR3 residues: CSVLAGGTYEQYF.

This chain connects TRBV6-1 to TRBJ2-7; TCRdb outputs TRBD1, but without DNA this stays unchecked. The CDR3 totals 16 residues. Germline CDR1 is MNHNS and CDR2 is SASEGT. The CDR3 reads CASSEVTGGGSYEQYF.

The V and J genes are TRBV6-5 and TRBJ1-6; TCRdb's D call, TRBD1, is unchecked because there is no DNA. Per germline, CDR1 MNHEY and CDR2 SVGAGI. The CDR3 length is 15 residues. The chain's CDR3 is CASSYSHGDLSPLHF.